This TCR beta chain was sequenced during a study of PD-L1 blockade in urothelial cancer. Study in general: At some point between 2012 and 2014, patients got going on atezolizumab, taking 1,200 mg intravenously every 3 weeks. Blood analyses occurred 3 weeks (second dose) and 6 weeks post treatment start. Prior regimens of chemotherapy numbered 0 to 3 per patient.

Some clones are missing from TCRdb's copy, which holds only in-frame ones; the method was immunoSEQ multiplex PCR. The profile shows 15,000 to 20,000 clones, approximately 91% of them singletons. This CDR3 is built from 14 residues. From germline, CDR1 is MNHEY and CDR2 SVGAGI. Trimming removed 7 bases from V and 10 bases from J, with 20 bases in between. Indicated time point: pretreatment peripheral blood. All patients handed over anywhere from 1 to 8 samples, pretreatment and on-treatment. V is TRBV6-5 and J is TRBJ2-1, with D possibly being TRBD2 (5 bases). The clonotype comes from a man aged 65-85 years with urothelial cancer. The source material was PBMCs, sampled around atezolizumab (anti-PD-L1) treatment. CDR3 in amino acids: CASKPGWPLREQFF. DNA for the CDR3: TGTGCCAGCAAGCCGGGGTGGCCCTTGAGGGAGCAGTTCTTC.